The clone carrying this TCR beta chain was counted at least ten times. Germline CDR1 reads MGHRA; CDR2 reads YSYEKL. V lost 0 bases and J lost 4, with 10 bases in between. The CDR3 runs 15 residues. The data derive from a study of T-cell memory formation after mild COVID-19. Each CDR3 protein is one row after TCRdb ran MiXCR on the 5' RACE reads. The data hold 350,000 to 500,000 distinct CDR3 sequences, with more than 15% observed a single time. The rearrangement uses TRBV4-1 and TRBJ1-3, with unresolved D. The TCR comes from a man younger than 35 who had mild COVID-19 (a few samples of this study predate the infection). Cell type and time point are not known. The sequencing sample was made of PBMCs or a T cell subset sorted from them (not recorded which). Written as DNA, the CDR3 is TGCGCCAGCAGCCAAGACGAGTATTTCGGAAACACCATATATTTT. Its translation: CASSQDEYFGNTIYF.